Below are 18 T cell receptor beta chains sequenced from a single sample in a study of blood T cells in healthy people across ages. The authors ran a second PCR of about 6 to 12 cycles using a sample-barcoded 5' primer and a J-beta primer mix. One entry per CDR3 protein results from TCRdb running MiXCR on the 5' RACE reads. The top ten clones hold more than 8.5% of a sample with some 760,000 distinct CDR3 sequences, approximately 25% of them seen once. These data also formed part of another study, on T cells of mothers and their children.

Sequencing was done on a sample of blood. These receptors were collected from a boy aged 10-17 years in good health.

This clonotype was counted between two and nine times. The rearrangement links TRBV20-1 to TRBJ2-5; TRBD2 aligns across 11 bases. The J call is doubtful: the DNA matches TRBJ2-7 better. CDR1 and CDR2 from the germline V gene are DFQATT and SNEGSKA (reference sequence). The CDR3 runs 15 residues. Here the CDR3 DNA reads TGCAGTGCTTTACATGGGACTAGCGGCTCCTACGAGCAGTACTTC. It translates to CSALHGTSGSYEQYF.

This clonotype was counted ten times or more. The V call is TRBV24-1, the J call TRBJ2-1; TRBD2 is a possible D gene (6 bases). Germline V CDR1 and CDR2: KGHDR, SFDVKD. The CDR3 totals 14 residues. V was cut by 9 bases and J by 1 base, with 12 bases left in between. The DNA for the CDR3 is TGTGCCACCTCGGGAGCGGCATCCTACAATGAGCAGTTCTTC. The encoded protein is CATSGAASYNEQFF.

The chain combines TRBV14 with TRBJ2-3; no definite D call. Trimming cost V 2 bases and J 4 bases, with 19 bases left between them. Per germline, CDR1 SGHDN and CDR2 FVKESK. The CDR3 sequence is 17 residues long. As DNA, the CDR3 is TGTGCCAGCAGCCAAACCCCAGATACAGCTAGACCAGATACGCAGTATTTT. Translation gives CASSQTPDTARPDTQYF.

The genes are TRBV4-1 and TRBJ2-5, with D possibly being TRBD1 (6 bases). The DNA end is more similar to TRBJ2-1, so the J call may be wrong. Germline V gene data show CDR1 as MGHRA and CDR2 as YSYEKL. CDR3 length: 16 residues. CDR3 residues: CASSLEQGIGDNEQFF. The DNA of the CDR3 is TGCGCCAGCAGCCTAGAACAGGGAATCGGCGACAATGAGCAGTTCTTC.

This clonotype has more than one count but fewer than ten. The V call is TRBV4-1, the J call TRBJ2-1, with 8 bases matching TRBD2. Germline V gives CDR1 MGHRA, CDR2 YSYEKL. The CDR3 has 15 amino acids. With 0 bases clipped from V and 8 bases from J, the junction kept 6 bases outside the gene matches. CDR3 bases: TGCGCCAGCAGCCAAGATTGGCCGGGAGGGTATGAGCAGTTCTTC. Amino acid sequence: CASSQDWPGGYEQFF.

This chain connects TRBV3-1 to TRBJ2-3; D gene uncertain. Germline CDR1 and CDR2: LGHDT and YNNKEL (reference sequence). V lost 2 bases to trimming and J lost 4 bases, with 13 bases between them. This CDR3 spans 15 amino acids. CDR3 coding DNA: TGTGCCAGCAGCCAATTGGGCCCGAGCGCAGATACGCAGTATTTT. Residues: CASSQLGPSADTQYF.

The chain uses TRBV6-6 and TRBJ1-4; no clear D. CDR3 length: 13 residues. The germline gives CDR1 MNHNY, CDR2 SVGAGI (reference sequence). Between the trimmed V and J ends, which lost 6 bases and 0 bases, there was a span of 5 bases. DNA for the CDR3: TGTGCCAGCAGAGGATCAACTAATGAAAAACTGTTTTTT. It codes for CASRGSTNEKLFF.

The chain combines TRBV29-1 with TRBJ2-3; 7 bases align to TRBD2. This CDR3 has 14 residues. CDR1 and CDR2 (germline): SQVTM, ANQGSEA. Unmatched junction bases numbered 3, after V lost 3 bases and J lost 0 bases. This CDR3 reads CSVDSGPSTDTQYF. Here the CDR3 DNA reads TGCAGCGTTGATAGCGGGCCAAGCACAGATACGCAGTATTTT.

The chain is built from TRBV6-2 or TRBV6-3 and TRBJ2-4; D may be TRBD1 (5 bases). The germline CDR1 and CDR2 sequences are MNHEY and SVGEGT. The V end lost 5 bases, the J end lost 1 base, and 12 bases lay between the germline ends. The length of the CDR3 is 15 residues. The CDR3 nucleotides read TGTGCCAGCAGTACTCAGGGAAGCGCCAAAAACATTCAGTACTTC. It codes for CASSTQGSAKNIQYF.

The chain is built from TRBV2 and TRBJ2-5, with D uncertain. Trimming took 6 bases from V and 2 from J, leaving 7 bases between them. This CDR3 contains 12 residues. Germline values: CDR1 SNHLY, CDR2 FYNNEI. In DNA, the CDR3 is TGTGCCAGCAGGATCCATCAAGAGACCCAGTACTTC. As protein: CASRIHQETQYF. Filled out from reference TRBV2 and TRBJ2-5, the complete variable domain reads EPEVTQTPSHQVTQMGQEVILRCVPISNHLYFYWYRQILGQKVEFLVSFYNNEISEKSEIFDDQFSVERPDGSNFTLKIRSTKLEDSAMYFCASRIHQETQYFGPGTRLLVL.

A few counts support this clonotype. V is TRBV2 and J is TRBJ2-1; 13 bases line up with TRBD2. Germline CDR1 and CDR2: SNHLY and FYNNEI. The CDR3 runs to 16 residues. V lost 8 bases and J lost 0; bases outside the gene matches: 4. CDR3 bases: TGTGCCAGCGGGACTAGCGGGACCAGCTCCTACAATGAGCAGTTCTTC. Protein product: CASGTSGTSSYNEQFF.

The chain uses TRBV7-8 and TRBJ2-6, with D possibly TRBD1 on 6 matching bases. This CDR3 spans 17 amino acids. Deletions cut 7 bases from V and 2 bases from J, with 18 bases between. The germline V gene has CDR1 SGHVS and CDR2 FQNEAQ. CDR3 protein: CASTNRQALAGANVLTF. The CDR3 nucleotides are TGTGCCAGCACCAATAGACAGGCCCTTGCTGGGGCCAACGTCCTGACTTTC.

In this sample, this clonotype turned up a few times. This chain links TRBV25-1 with TRBJ2-1; D tentatively reads TRBD1 or TRBD2 (5 bases each). The CDR3 consists of 15 residues. From germline, CDR1 is MGHDK and CDR2 SYGVNS. Trimming left V 1 base short and J 7 bases short, with 14 bases between. The CDR3 DNA is TGTGCCAGCAGTGAATGGGGGACCAACCGTAATGAGCAGTTCTTC. This sequence encodes CASSEWGTNRNEQFF.

The J gene is TRBJ2-3, the V gene TRBV5-1; 7 bases align to TRBD2. There are 15 residues in the CDR3. Germline-derived CDR1 and CDR2 are SGHRS and YFSETQ. Trimming cost V 4 bases and J 0 bases; bases outside gene matches: 5. The CDR3 is CASSVAGVSTDTQYF. The DNA of the CDR3 is TGCGCCAGCAGCGTGGCGGGAGTTAGCACAGATACGCAGTATTTT.

This clonotype showed up just a few times. This sequence joins TRBV18 and TRBJ2-1; unclear D gene. This CDR3 is 15 amino acids long. Trimming cost V 3 bases and J 8 bases, with 17 bases left between them. Germline V gene data show CDR1 as KGHSH and CDR2 as LQKENI. The CDR3 sequence: CASSPTGSEGDEQFF. CDR3 bases: TGTGCCAGCTCACCCACGGGTAGTGAAGGCGATGAGCAGTTCTTC.

The genes are TRBV29-1 and TRBJ1-2; D is unclear. CDR1 and CDR2 (germline): SQVTM, ANQGSEA. Trimming shortened V by 4 bases and J by 8 bases, and 8 bases separated the two germline ends. This CDR3 comprises 10 residues. CDR3 sequence (DNA): TGCAGCGTTGTCGAATCCGGCTACACCTTC. Translated, it gives CSVVESGYTF.

This clonotype was found a few times. The chain is built from TRBV28 and TRBJ2-7; maybe TRBD1 (6 bases). Per the germline V gene, CDR1 is MDHEN and CDR2 is SYDVKM. The V and J ends lost 6 bases and 3 bases respectively, with 18 bases between them. This CDR3 spans 15 amino acids. CDR3: CASSRGGGPDYEQYF. In nucleotides, the CDR3 is TGTGCCAGCAGCCGTGGGGGCGGGCCTGACTACGAGCAGTACTTC.

J is TRBJ2-4 and V is TRBV7-3; D is perhaps TRBD2 (5 bases). The CDR3 runs 16 residues. V was trimmed by 6 bases and J by 0 bases, leaving 15 bases between them. Germline V gene data show CDR1 as SGHTA and CDR2 as FQGTGA. The CDR3 sequence is CASRAGVSVAKNIQYF. CDR3 sequence (DNA): TGTGCCAGCAGGGCCGGGGTGTCAGTAGCCAAAAACATTCAGTACTTC.